This is a list of T cell receptor beta chains from one sample in a study of radiotherapy plus CTLA-4 blockade in lung cancer. Assay: immunoSEQ multiplex PCR; the TCRdb copy retains only in-frame clones and omits some. The table has about 66,000 clones, approximately 83% seen once. Sequencing was performed on peripheral blood, taken from a patient treated with radiotherapy plus ipilimumab. Source of these receptors: a human donor with non-small cell lung cancer who had a partial response to radiotherapy plus ipilimumab. Each CDR3 is given with its conserved first and last residue. A D gene is named only where the DNA matches it firmly. Clone size is not always given. Where it is, it says once, few, many or a class for expanded clones.

V: TRBV29-1; J: TRBJ2-5; size: NA; D: TRBD1; DNA: TGCAGCGTTGAATTAGGGGGCCGAGAGACCCAGTACTTC; CDR3: CSVELGGRETQYF
V: TRBV10-2; J: TRBJ2-7; size: medium-sized; D: NA; DNA: TGCGCCAGCAGTGATGGAGCGAGCTACGAGCAGTACTTC; CDR3: CASSDGASYEQYF
V: TRBV11-1; J: TRBJ2-2; size: NA; D: NA; DNA: TGTGCCAGCAGCTTAAGCGACGCGAACACCGGGGAGCTGTTTTTT; CDR3: CASSLSDANTGELFF
V: TRBV30; J: TRBJ1-5; size: NA; D: NA; DNA: TGTGCCTGGAGCAAAACAGGGACCCTGGTTCAGCCCCAGCATTTT; CDR3: CAWSKTGTLVQPQHF
V: TRBV6-5; J: TRBJ2-3; size: NA; D: TRBD2; DNA: TGTGCCAGCAGCCTCGGGGGGGTAAGCACAGATACGCAGTATTTT; CDR3: CASSLGGVSTDTQYF
V: TRBV11-3; J: TRBJ2-1; size: NA; D: TRBD2; DNA: TGTGCCAGCAGCTTAGGGACTAATGCGGGAGGGCTCAATGAGCAGTTCTTC; CDR3: CASSLGTNAGGLNEQFF
V: TRBV18; J: TRBJ1-2; size: NA; D: TRBD1; DNA: TGTGCCAGCTCACCGGACAGGGGGGAGTATGGCTACACCTTC; CDR3: CASSPDRGEYGYTF
V: TRBV5-1; J: TRBJ2-3; size: NA; D: TRBD1; DNA: TGCGCCAGCAGGGGGACAGGGGGACCGCCCGAGCGGGGAGCTAATACGCAGTATTTT; CDR3: CASRGTGGPPERGANTQYF
V: TRBV5-6; J: TRBJ1-2; size: NA; D: NA; DNA: TGTGCCAGCAGCCTGGACAGCTACTATGGCTACACCTTC; CDR3: CASSLDSYYGYTF
V: TRBV6-5; J: TRBJ1-2; size: few; D: TRBD1; DNA: TGTGCCAGCAGCCCAGGGGGTTCCTTCTATGGCTACACCTTC; CDR3: CASSPGGSFYGYTF
V: TRBV5-5; J: TRBJ1-5; size: NA; D: NA; DNA: TGTGCCAGCAGCTTGGCGGGGCAGCCCCAGCATTTT; CDR3: CASSLAGQPQHF
V: TRBV10-2; J: TRBJ2-3; size: NA; D: TRBD2; DNA: TGCGCCAGCAGTGTTACTAGCGGGGGGAGCACAGATACGCAGTATTTT; CDR3: CASSVTSGGSTDTQYF
V: TRBV2; J: TRBJ1-3; size: NA; D: NA; DNA: TGTGCCAGCAGTGAAGCGAGAAGTGGAAACACCATATATTTT; CDR3: CASSEARSGNTIYF
V: TRBV5-1; J: TRBJ2-7; size: medium-sized; D: TRBD2; DNA: TGCGCCAGCAGAATCGGGACTAGCGGGTTGTACGAGCAGTACTTC; CDR3: CASRIGTSGLYEQYF
V: TRBV29-1; J: TRBJ2-7; size: NA; D: TRBD1; DNA: TGCAGCGGGATCAGTCGGGGACAGGGGAGCTCCTACGAGCAGTACTTC; CDR3: CSGISRGQGSSYEQYF
V: TRBV7-2; J: TRBJ2-3; size: once; D: TRBD1; DNA: TGTGCCAGCAGGGCCGGGCAGGGGGCGATGACAGATACGCAGTATTTT; CDR3: CASRAGQGAMTDTQYF
V: TRBV28; J: TRBJ2-1; size: few; D: TRBD2; DNA: TGTGCCAGCCATAGCGGGAGAAGGGGCAATGAGCAGTTCTTC; CDR3: CASHSGRRGNEQFF
V: TRBV2; J: TRBJ2-5; size: NA; D: TRBD2; DNA: TGTGCCAGCAGTGTGGGACTAGCGGGAGTAGAGACCCAGTACTTC; CDR3: CASSVGLAGVETQYF
V: TRBV9; J: TRBJ2-7; size: NA; D: TRBD1; DNA: TGTGCCAGCAGCTATTCAAGGGACAGTCCGAACCAGTACTTC; CDR3: CASSYSRDSPNQYF
V: TRBV4-1; J: TRBJ1-1; size: NA; D: TRBD1; DNA: TGCGCCAGCCGCGACCCGACAGGGATCTGGACTGAAGCTTTCTTT; CDR3: CASRDPTGIWTEAFF
V: TRBV5-1; J: TRBJ2-7; size: NA; D: TRBD2; DNA: TGCGCCAGCAGCTTGGCCCCCTCGGGGGGCTACGAGCAGTACTTC; CDR3: CASSLAPSGGYEQYF
V: TRBV19; J: TRBJ1-5; size: NA; D: NA; DNA: TGTGCCAGTAGTATAACCAGGAATCAGCCCCAGCATTTT; CDR3: CASSITRNQPQHF
V: TRBV7-2; J: TRBJ1-2; size: NA; D: NA; DNA: TGTGCCAGCAGCACAGAGGCAGGGGTCCATGGCCACACCTTC; CDR3: CASSTEAGVHGHTF
V: TRBV9; J: TRBJ2-7; size: NA; D: TRBD2; DNA: TGTGCCAGCGGATCGGGAGGATTGGCGCTCCACGAGCAGTACTTC; CDR3: CASGSGGLALHEQYF
V: TRBV9; J: TRBJ2-7; size: NA; D: TRBD2; DNA: TGTGCCAGCAGCGAAGGGACTAGCGGCTTCTACGAGCAGTACTTC; CDR3: CASSEGTSGFYEQYF
V: TRBV19; J: TRBJ1-4; size: NA; D: NA; DNA: TGTGCCAGTAGCCTTGCACCCGGGAATGAAAAACTGTTTTTT; CDR3: CASSLAPGNEKLFF
V: TRBV7-3; J: TRBJ2-3; size: NA; D: NA; DNA: TGTGCCAGCAGCTTAGAGAACCCAGATACGCAGTATTTT; CDR3: CASSLENPDTQYF
V: TRBV28; J: TRBJ2-7; size: NA; D: TRBD2; DNA: TGTGCCAGCAGTATAGCGGGGGGAGGCCACGAGCAGTACTTC; CDR3: CASSIAGGGHEQYF
V: TRBV4-2; J: TRBJ2-7; size: NA; D: TRBD1; DNA: TGTGCCAGCAGCCAGGGACAGGACCTCCTCTACGAGCAGTACTTC; CDR3: CASSQGQDLLYEQYF
V: TRBV7-9; J: TRBJ2-7; size: once; D: NA; DNA: TGTGCCAGCAGTCTCTCACAGGGTTCCGAGCAGTACTTC; CDR3: CASSLSQGSEQYF
V: TRBV28; J: TRBJ1-2; size: NA; D: NA; DNA: TGTGCCAGCATCTCACCCGGGGGGCGGGGGGCGAGTGGCTACACCTTC; CDR3: CASISPGGRGASGYTF
V: TRBV30; J: TRBJ2-5; size: once; D: NA; DNA: TGTGCCTGGAGTTTGACATCCCAAGAGACCCAGTACTTC; CDR3: CAWSLTSQETQYF
V: TRBV30; J: TRBJ1-2; size: NA; D: TRBD1; DNA: TGTGCCTGGTCCCCCGGGACAGGGTTATCTGCTTTGAGCTACACCTTC; CDR3: CAWSPGTGLSALSYTF
V: TRBV2; J: TRBJ1-2; size: once; D: TRBD1; DNA: TGTGCCAGCAGGGCGACAGGGCGGATTGTGTATGGCTACACCTTC; CDR3: CASRATGRIVYGYTF
V: TRBV27; J: TRBJ2-1; size: NA; D: TRBD2; DNA: TGTGCCAGCAGTTTGACTAGCGGGAGACGAAATGAGCAGTTCTTC; CDR3: CASSLTSGRRNEQFF
V: TRBV7-8; J: TRBJ1-4; size: NA; D: TRBD1; DNA: TGTGCCAGCAGCCCAAAGTCGGGACAGGGGGCCCGAAATGAAAAACTGTTTTTT; CDR3: CASSPKSGQGARNEKLFF
V: TRBV12-1; J: TRBJ1-1; size: NA; D: NA; DNA: TGTGCCAGCAGCCTGTCAGGGGAAGCTTTCTTT; CDR3: CASSLSGEAFF
V: TRBV30; J: TRBJ2-1; size: NA; D: TRBD2; DNA: TGTGCCTGGTGCGCGGGGGGATACAATGAGCAGTTCTTC; CDR3: CAWCAGGYNEQFF
V: TRBV5-1; J: TRBJ2-5; size: NA; D: TRBD2; DNA: TGCGCCAGCAGCTTATTAGCGGGAGCTAAAGAGACCCAGTACTTC; CDR3: CASSLLAGAKETQYF
V: TRBV9; J: TRBJ2-3; size: NA; D: NA; DNA: TGTGCCAGCAGCGTAGAACACGGCACAGATACGCAGTATTTT; CDR3: CASSVEHGTDTQYF
V: TRBV4-1; J: TRBJ1-6; size: NA; D: NA; DNA: TGCGCCAGCAGCCAAGTCGAGTATAGCAGTTCACCCCTCCACTTT; CDR3: CASSQVEYSSSPLHF
V: TRBV19; J: TRBJ2-3; size: NA; D: TRBD2; DNA: TGTGCCAGTAGTATGCGGGAGGGCCTTACAGATACGCAGTATTTT; CDR3: CASSMREGLTDTQYF
V: TRBV7-3; J: TRBJ2-1; size: NA; D: TRBD2; DNA: TGTGCCAGCAGCCCCCCGGGAGGGAATTACAATGAGCAGTTCTTC; CDR3: CASSPPGGNYNEQFF
V: TRBV5-4; J: TRBJ2-1; size: NA; D: TRBD1; DNA: TGTGCCAGCAGCATCGACAGGGGTTTAGGTAATGAGCAGTTCTTC; CDR3: CASSIDRGLGNEQFF
V: TRBV5-1; J: TRBJ2-1; size: NA; D: TRBD2; DNA: TGCGCCAGCAGCTATAGGACTAGCGGGACCAATGAGCAGTTCTTC; CDR3: CASSYRTSGTNEQFF
V: TRBV5-1; J: TRBJ2-2; size: NA; D: NA; DNA: TGCGCCAGCATTGTGGGCCCAGCTAGTGAGGGCACCGGGGAGCTGTTTTTT; CDR3: CASIVGPASEGTGELFF
V: TRBV29-1; J: TRBJ2-4; size: NA; D: NA; DNA: TGCAGCGTTGAAGATCGACGGGTGGCCAAAAACATTCAGTACTTC; CDR3: CSVEDRRVAKNIQYF
V: TRBV2; J: TRBJ1-5; size: NA; D: NA; DNA: TGTGCCAGCAGGGGGGGTACAAGTAGCAATCAGCCCCAGCATTTT; CDR3: CASRGGTSSNQPQHF
V: TRBV30; J: TRBJ2-1; size: few; D: TRBD1; DNA: TGTGCCTGGAGTGCCGGGACAGGGTACAATGAGCAGTTCTTC; CDR3: CAWSAGTGYNEQFF
V: TRBV5-1; J: TRBJ2-1; size: NA; D: TRBD2; DNA: TGCGCCAGCAGCCTCGGGACTAGCGGGGCAAATGAGCAGTTCTTC; CDR3: CASSLGTSGANEQFF
V: TRBV11-2; J: TRBJ2-2; size: NA; D: NA; DNA: TGTGCCAGCAGCCCCCGATTATCAGGCGGGGAGCTGTTTTTT; CDR3: CASSPRLSGGELFF
V: TRBV5-1; J: TRBJ2-1; size: NA; D: TRBD2; DNA: TGCGCCAGCAGCTTGGTGGGAAGCGGGAGAAATGAGCAGTTCTTC; CDR3: CASSLVGSGRNEQFF
V: TRBV28; J: TRBJ1-5; size: NA; D: NA; DNA: TGTGCCAGCAGTTTAGACTGGAATCAGCCCCAGCATTTT; CDR3: CASSLDWNQPQHF
V: TRBV5-6; J: TRBJ1-2; size: NA; D: NA; DNA: TGTGCCAGCAGCTCGGGGGGGAGTGGCGGCTACACCTTC; CDR3: CASSSGGSGGYTF